This TCR beta chain was observed in a study of blood T cell repertoires in COVID-19. Whole-study context: The origin of the acute and convalescent COVID-19 samples was the United States, Italy and Spain. Sources were T cells, B-cell-depleted T cells, or PBMCs; the material itself was cDNA or gDNA.

Assay: immunoSEQ multiplex PCR; the TCRdb copy retains only in-frame clones and omits some. The table has about 250,000 clones, around 81% seen once. Germline V gene data show CDR1 as LGHDT and CDR2 as YNNKEL (reference sequence). CDR3 length equals 16 residues. Trimming pared 1 base from V and 5 bases from J, leaving 16 bases between. This clonotype was sampled from a woman aged 60-70 years with active or convalescent COVID-19. The sample consisted of peripheral blood. The rearrangement uses TRBV3-1 (or the pseudogene TRBV3-2) and TRBJ2-3; D possibly corresponds to TRBD2 (6 bases). CDR3 region: CASSQVDVGRGDTQYF. The CDR3, as DNA: TGTGCCAGCAGCCAAGTTGATGTCGGGAGAGGAGATACGCAGTATTTT.